This TCR beta chain was found in a study of shared clonotypes between healthy human individuals. The wider study: Donors consisted of two women and a few men between 18 and 49.

This clone was recorded many times. Generated by immunoSEQ multiplex PCR, the TCRdb table keeps only in-frame clones and is missing some. Of 90,000 to 130,000 clones in the sample, about 70% were seen once. Per germline, CDR1 SGHAT and CDR2 FQNNGV. After removal of 5 bases from V and 5 bases from J, the junction contained 3 bases not matched to a gene. The CDR3 sequence is 14 residues long. There were only Caucasian adults among the donors, and all lived in Nashville, Tennessee. The rearrangement links TRBV11-2 to TRBJ1-5; 10 bases align to TRBD1. The sequence derives from a woman aged 25 to 39 in good health. The sample taken for sequencing was memory CD8+ T cells sorted from blood. Subset indicated: CD45RO+ cells pooled with CCR7-negative TemRA cells. In DNA, the CDR3 is TGTGCCAGCAGCATAGGGACAGGGGATCAGCCCCAGCATTTT. It codes for CASSIGTGDQPQHF. The full variable domain, with the rest looked up from reference TRBV11-2 and TRBJ1-5, is EAGVAQSPRYKIIEKRQSVAFWCNPISGHATLYWYQQILGQGPKLLIQFQNNGVVDDSQLPKDRFSAERLKGVDSTLKIQPAKLEDSAVYLCASSIGTGDQPQHFGDGTRLSIL.